These 10 T cell receptor beta chains were sequenced from one sample in a study of OX40 agonist ivuxolimab in advanced cancers. The repertoire was sequenced with immunoSEQ multiplex PCR; TCRdb's copy has only in-frame clones and lacks some. The sample has just over 50,000 clones, approximately 91% seen once. The material sequenced was CD4+ or CD8+ T cells sorted from blood, taken in a trial of the OX40 agonist ivuxolimab. Source of these receptors: an adult with an advanced solid tumor such as melanoma, head and neck, liver or kidney cancer.

The CDR3 DNA reads as TGTGCCAGCAGTTCTCGGACAGGGACCGGGGAGCTGTTTTTT. The encoded protein is CASSSRTGTGELFF. The J gene is TRBJ2-2, the V gene TRBV6-6, with 8 bases that match TRBD1. The V segment lost 4 bases and the J segment 5 bases; nucleotides outside the gene matches: 3. CDR3 length: 14 amino acids. Germline-derived CDR1 and CDR2 are MNHNY and SVGAGI (reference sequence).

For this clone: The junction departs from germline at one end; a sequencing error may be responsible. The chain employs TRBV10-1 and TRBJ2-1; D is possibly TRBD2 (6 bases). The CDR3 covers 13 residues. The germline gives CDR1 WNHNN, CDR2 SYGVQD (reference sequence). CDR3 loop: CASNEARGLPQFF. DNA of the CDR3: TGCGCCAGCAATGAGGCCCGAGGACTACCCCAGTTCTTC.

The V and J genes are TRBV9 and TRBJ2-5, with D maybe TRBD1 (6 bases). Germline CDR1 and CDR2: SGDLS and YYNGEE. This CDR3 has 14 residues. V lost 4 bases, J lost 4 bases, and 14 bases lay in between. The CDR3, as DNA: TGTGCCAGCAGCTCCGGACAGTCGGCAGAGACCCAGTACTTC. Residues: CASSSGQSAETQYF.

CDR3 sequence (DNA): TGTGCCAGCTCAGGGACAGGTACTGGAAACACCATATATTTT. It is translated as CASSGTGTGNTIYF. The genes are TRBV18 and TRBJ1-3; the match to TRBD1 covers 8 bases. Germline V CDR1 and CDR2: KGHSH, LQKENI. Trimming at V came to 5 bases and at J to 2 bases, leaving 2 bases not matched to a gene. The CDR3 runs to 14 residues. The variable domain in full, completed from reference TRBV18 and TRBJ1-3, reads NAGVMQNPRHLVRRRGQEARLRCSPMKGHSHVYWYRQLPEEGLKFMVYLQKENIIDESGMPKERFSAEFPKEGPSILRIQQVVRGDSAAYFCASSGTGTGNTIYFGEGSWLTVV.

This clone has a single count. The chain employs TRBV5-1 and TRBJ1-1; unclear D gene. The CDR3 is 14 amino acids. Germline V gene lookup returns CDR1 SGHRS and CDR2 YFSETQ. The V gene lost 4 bases and the J gene lost 4 bases, with 14 bases spanning the gap. This CDR3 reads CASSLRAGSTEAFF. DNA for the CDR3: TGCGCCAGCAGCCTGCGGGCCGGGAGCACTGAAGCTTTCTTT.

A single count supports this clone. The gene calls are TRBV21-1 and TRBJ1-1; the D call of TRBD1 is as the table states it, not checked on the DNA. TRBV21-1 has pseudogene status. The CDR3 runs 17 residues. This chain's CDR3 is CASSMGQLPKKNTEAFF. The CDR3 DNA sequence: TGTGCCAGCAGCATGGGACAGCTACCTAAAAAGAACACTGAAGCTTTCTTT.

The chain combines TRBV19 with TRBJ2-7, with D perhaps TRBD1 (5 bases). Trimming shortened V by 5 bases and J by 3 bases, and 11 bases separated the two germline ends. Germline CDR1 and CDR2: LNHDA and SQIVND (reference sequence). The CDR3 has 13 amino acids. CDR3 protein: CASSSLGDYEQYF. The DNA for the CDR3 is TGTGCCAGTAGTTCCCTAGGGGACTACGAGCAGTACTTC.

The chain has TRBV6-5 and TRBJ2-6, with unresolved D. Germline V gives CDR1 MNHEY, CDR2 SVGAGI. The CDR3 is made up of 15 amino acids. V shed 2 bases and J shed 0 bases, with 5 bases lying between them. CDR3 DNA: TGTGCCAGCAGTTACGATGTCTCTGGGGCCAACGTCCTGACTTTC. Residues: CASSYDVSGANVLTF.

The chain recombines TRBV5-1 with TRBJ1-5, with unresolved D. V lost 4 bases, J lost 15 bases, and 11 bases lay in between. Germline V CDR1 and CDR2: SGHRS, YFSETQ. The length of the CDR3 is 10 residues. Written as DNA, the CDR3 is TGCGCCAGCAGCCACCCCGCATGGCATTTT. Its protein product is CASSHPAWHF.

The rearrangement joins TRBV7-3 to TRBJ1-6; a possible D gene is TRBD1 (5 bases). CDR1 is SGHTA and CDR2 is FQGTGA in the germline V gene. The CDR3 is made up of 14 amino acids. The V gene lost 2 bases and the J gene lost 10 bases, with 12 bases spanning the gap. CDR3 in DNA: TGTGCCAGCAGCTTAGCCCAGGGTGGATCACCCCTCCACTTT. Its translation: CASSLAQGGSPLHF.